This T cell receptor (beta chain) stems from a study of blood T cell repertoires in COVID-19 (TCRdb year 2020). Regarding the study in general: Samples from collaborators originated in the United States, Italy and Spain and spanned both the acute and convalescent phases of COVID-19. The material from the prospective study consisted of cDNA or gDNA derived from T cells, B-cell-depleted T cells, or PBMCs. Where available, HLA class I and class II types were taken from metadata supplied by the sample provider and were not determined by assay-based typing. Sample metadata almost always included a de-identified subject ID, COVID-19 status, age in years and sex. A freely available public database, intended as a resource for researchers studying the immune response to SARS-CoV-2, is where the repertoires were released. Subjects who had been exposed to COVID-19, were actively infected with it, or had recovered from it provided the deeply sampled blood TCRbeta repertoires that made up the dataset. Samples came from the ongoing ImmuneRACE study (first 160 participants) plus 1,254 subjects from 6 global collaborators. On the study overall, not on this receptor specifically: The quantity of clinical and demographic metadata differed by source and by participant and was supplied without curation.

One collaborating source in Seattle enrolled patients while the patients were actively infected and followed the patients over time throughout the course of disease. The collaborating institutions used their own protocols to collect whole blood in K2EDTA tubes. For TCRbeta analysis, collaborators shipped samples as frozen whole blood, isolated PBMCs, or DNA extracted from either of those sample types. TCRbeta CDR3 regions were amplified from genomic DNA by means of the immunoSEQ Assay, a bias-controlled multiplex PCR. Regarding the original processing steps: The number of nucleated cells in each sample was estimated by amplification of reference gene primers within the assay. To quantify the absolute abundance of each unique TCRbeta CDR3 rearrangement, sequence reads were collapsed and filtered. Productive Simpson clonality was computed per sample as the square root of Simpson's diversity index over productive rearrangements. Here the immuneACCESS table is served through TCRdb, limited to in-frame sequences with V and J called. Missing clones are a known gap in these copies; in checked studies unresolved V genes cover under half, and the rest lacks a known reason. V, J and clone size derive from that table, while D and trimming were established from the DNA sequence. Within this sample are 260,000 or so clones, with roughly four fifths of them counted one time only. 7.5% of the sample lies in the top ten.

Remarks on this clone: Its antigen has not been determined. No per-base quality is available; no much larger clone lies one base away.

The germline V gene supplies CDR1 ENHRY and CDR2 SYGVKD. Counted from cysteine to phenylalanine, this CDR3 has 16 amino acids. Just CDR3 DNA is preserved here, 48 bases in frame from base 1. Trimming accounts for 7 bases at V and 8 bases at J, while the number of junction bases matched to no gene is 14. Specimen: peripheral blood. This receptor chain uses TRBV10-3 and TRBJ2-3, with TRBD2 matching 11 junction bases. The receptor was derived from a woman of 80 years or more with COVID-19, enrolled during active disease. The DNA sequence is as follows: TGTGCCATCAAGCGGAGTAGCGGGGGGGCCGGAGGTACGCAGTATTTT. Its coded protein is CAIKRSSGGAGGTQYF.